Listed below are T cell receptor beta chains from one sample, sequenced in a study of cytomegalovirus exposure and HLA in healthy donors. Clones were read by immunoSEQ multiplex PCR, and TCRdb kept only the in-frame ones, dropping some. The specimen's table records about 48,000 clones. The sample comprised PBMCs. The source is a male donor in good health and CMV-seropositive. Each CDR3 is given with its conserved first and last residue.

TRBV5-1	CASSPTQGARYEQYF
TRBV6-5	CASTPSGGYEQYF
TRBV11-3	CASSGGKNTEAFF
TRBV10-3	CAISSGSWNTEAFF
TRBV5-1	CASSLLQPSSYEQYF
TRBV7-6	CASSRNMNTEAFF
TRBV5-8	CASSLGRQRRLSNQPQHF
TRBV6-5	CASSLSDRLGNEQFF
TRBV11-2	CASSPGGVYEQYF
TRBV2	CASRGGPLHEQFF
TRBV19	CASSISTSNTEAFF
TRBV19	CASSNGPVDSTFLNYGYTF
TRBV5-4	CASSKRGDTDTQYF
TRBV5-1	CASSFEGGPNSGELFF
TRBV27	CASSATGEGGYEQYF
TRBV29-1	CSVEGGQMNTEAFF
TRBV11-2	CASSLGGVALAGKETQYF
TRBV4-3	CASSQEAGGLGEQYF
TRBV4-2	CASSQDRRSNEQFF
TRBV28	CASRWGPGSTEAFF
TRBV4-2	CASSQELAGGRHEQYF
TRBV29-1	CSVSGVATNEKLFF
TRBV7-9	CASSVGPSGTEAFF
TRBV2	CASTLDNGRMNIQYF
TRBV29-1	CSARTGGVDEQYF
TRBV15	CATSRDRDSLHF
TRBV7-9	CASRPGQGSYEQYF
TRBV5-1	CASSLSAGRSYNSPLHF
TRBV7-9	CASSPEAGNHNEQFF
TRBV30	CAWSSGSYEQYF
TRBV6-9	CASSYHGGVGQETQYF
TRBV9	CASSATEGDTEAFF
TRBV19	CASSMGQGFSGANVLTF
TRBV5-6	CASSSPGLGQGTYGYTF
TRBV30	CAWSIGVSGNTIYF
TRBV29-1	CSGDRAYEAFF
TRBV2	CASSTGLFSQPQHF
TRBV9	CASSVVGSGGYEQYF
TRBV5-8	CASSLMVGGSPLHF
TRBV4-3	CASSPRLAGGELFF
TRBV6-5	CASSPPTSGGPGQFF
TRBV30	CAWSGGLGETQYF
TRBV5-6	CASSLTGAQPQHF
TRBV9	CASSVADTSYEQYF
TRBV2	CASSPQGMNTEAFF
TRBV2	CASSDGGGRGAFF
TRBV10-2	CASRGTSGGAETQYF
TRBV4-3	CASSQAPRGGLHEQFF